This T cell receptor beta chain was sequenced for a study of graft-versus-host responses after intestinal transplantation. Study-level information: Each transplant was multivisceral, liver-intestinal, or isolated intestinal. Each patient got anti-thymocyte globulin induction, then tacrolimus and steroids for three to four years.

Study-level findings and limits: GvH clones turned up in recipient marrow; some had shown up first in ileum or blood. Within allografts, high graft-versus-host to host-versus-graft clonal ratios were seen among patients with graft-donor T cell macrochimerism.

J was trimmed by 9 bases and V by 0 bases; bases with no gene match: 12. The CDR3 extends over 17 amino acids. Per the germline V gene, CDR1 is LNHNV and CDR2 is YYDKDF (reference sequence). Once graft tissue had been processed, intraepithelial and lamina propria lymphocytes were released. Some clones are missing from TCRdb's copy, which holds only in-frame ones; the method was immunoSEQ multiplex PCR. The sample lists around 21,000 clones, approximately 70% occurring once. Turning to this clone: Its target is unknown.

Material: ileum tissue, obtained about 20 days after intestinal transplant. This sequence originates from a human patient who received an intestinal transplant, so some T cells may come from the graft donor. This chain connects TRBV15 to TRBJ2-1; TRBD2 matches at 9 bases. The CDR3 bases are TGTGCCACCAGCAGAGAATTCGGACTAGCGAGGTTGGTTGAGCAGTTCTTC. It translates to CATSREFGLARLVEQFF.